A single TCR beta chain is shown here with its context. Its antigen is not known. This record belongs to a study of T cell responses to AZD1222 COVID-19 vaccine. The ends were cut back, 1 base at V and 3 bases at J, with 12 bases in the middle. The CDR3 extends over 15 amino acids. Germline V gene data show CDR1 as MNHNS and CDR2 as SASEGT. Data came from immunoSEQ multiplex PCR; TCRdb stores just in-frame clones and leaves some out. The table lists roughly 120,000 clones, around 90% of them singletons. Study-wide points: Clonal diversity was possibly underestimated; the donors were predominantly white British and more often female. Seropositive at baseline were only six or seven AZD1222 recipients.

This TCR came from an adult in good health. The specimen comprised peripheral blood, sampled on day 0 of AZD1222 vaccination. The rearrangement joins TRBV6-1 to TRBJ1-2; D perhaps matches TRBD1 (5 bases). Here the CDR3 reads CASSEGPGTYYGYTF. CDR3 bases: TGTGCCAGCAGTGAAGGGCCGGGGACCTACTATGGCTACACCTTC.